This entry lists 30 T cell receptor beta chains sequenced from one sample in a study of blood T cell repertoires in COVID-19. Generated by immunoSEQ multiplex PCR, the TCRdb table keeps only in-frame clones and is missing some. Among some 66,000 clones listed, around 83% were seen once. Source material: peripheral blood. These receptor sequences come from a man aged 50 to 59 with active COVID-19.

V and J are TRBV19 and TRBJ2-1, with D possibly TRBD1 on 5 matching bases. Germline CDR1 and CDR2: LNHDA and SQIVND (reference sequence). This CDR3 has 13 residues. V lost 5 bases and J lost 9, with 14 bases in between. The CDR3 reads CASSPIERGEQFF. The CDR3 nucleotides read TGTGCCAGTAGTCCAATCGAAAGGGGTGAGCAGTTCTTC.

This clone showed up just a few times. V gene TRBV19 combines with J gene TRBJ1-5; the match to TRBD1 covers 7 bases. The ends lost 5 bases at V and 6 bases at J; junction bases unmatched: 10. This CDR3 contains 15 residues. Germline-derived CDR1 and CDR2 are LNHDA and SQIVND (reference sequence). CDR3 in amino acids: CASSAPTGAPQPQHF. The CDR3 region has the DNA TGTGCCAGTAGTGCACCAACAGGGGCCCCTCAGCCCCAGCATTTT. The whole variable domain, filled in from reference TRBV19 and TRBJ1-5, reads DGGITQSPKYLFRKEGQNVTLSCEQNLNHDAMYWYRQDPGQGLRLIYYSQIVNDFQKGDIAEGYSVSREKKESFPLTVTSAQKNPTAFYLCASSAPTGAPQPQHFGDGTRLSIL.

This clone has just one count. J is TRBJ1-2 and V is TRBV25-1, with D unresolved. This CDR3 is 12 amino acids long. Deletions cut 0 bases from V and 5 bases from J, with 4 bases between. Per the germline V gene, CDR1 is MGHDK and CDR2 is SYGVNS. The CDR3 region is CASSEYSYGYTF. CDR3 nucleotides: TGTGCCAGCAGTGAATACAGTTATGGCTACACCTTC.

This rearrangement joins TRBV5-4 to TRBJ2-7, with D possibly matching TRBD2 (5 bases). V gave up 0 bases and J gave up 2 bases, with 12 bases separating them. The germline V gene has CDR1 SGHNT and CDR2 YYREEE (reference sequence). The CDR3 covers 15 residues. The CDR3 protein is CASSLAGDKPYEQYF. CDR3 sequence (DNA): TGTGCCAGCAGCTTGGCCGGGGATAAACCCTACGAGCAGTACTTC.

The genes are TRBV5-4 and TRBJ2-1; 8 nucleotides line up with TRBD1. Germline values: CDR1 SGHNT, CDR2 YYREEE (reference sequence). The CDR3 totals 15 residues. V lost 4 bases to trimming and J lost 6 bases; unmatched junction nucleotides: 9. DNA of the CDR3: TGTGCCAGCAGCATAACTGCAGGGGGCCCCAATGAGCAGTTCTTC. Protein sequence: CASSITAGGPNEQFF. The variable domain in full, completed from reference TRBV5-4 and TRBJ2-1, reads ETGVTQSPTHLIKTRGQQVTLRCSSQSGHNTVSWYQQALGQGPQFIFQYYREEENGRGNFPPRFSGLQFPNYSSELNVNALELDDSALYLCASSITAGGPNEQFFGPGTRLTVL.

V gene TRBV7-2 combines with J gene TRBJ2-2; 9 bases are a match to TRBD1. J lost 2 bases, V lost 5 bases, and 6 bases had no gene match. The CDR3 loop spans 16 amino acids. In germline, CDR1 is SGHTA, CDR2 FQGNSA. CDR3 protein: CASSPRTGANTGELFF. The CDR3 DNA reads as TGTGCCAGCAGCCCTCGGACAGGGGCCAACACCGGGGAGCTGTTTTTT. Filled out from reference TRBV7-2 and TRBJ2-2, the complete variable domain reads GAGVSQSPSNKVTEKGKDVELRCDPISGHTALYWYRQSLGQGLEFLIYFQGNSAPDKSGLPSDRFSAERTGGSVSTLTIQRTQQEDSAVYLCASSPRTGANTGELFFGEGSRLTVL.

V gene TRBV6-5 combines with J gene TRBJ1-6; unclear D gene. CDR3 size: 12 residues. V was clipped by 10 bases and J by 7 bases, with 11 bases between them. The germline V gene encodes CDR1 MNHEY and CDR2 SVGAGI. Here the CDR3 DNA reads TGTGCCATCCGGGGTCCAAATTCACCCCTCCACTTT. It is translated as CAIRGPNSPLHF.

This clone was observed a few times. The rearrangement links TRBV27 to TRBJ1-5; D ambiguous. Germline V gene data show CDR1 as MNHEY and CDR2 as SMNVEV (reference sequence). The CDR3 has 14 residues. The V end lost 2 bases, the J end lost 0 bases, and 5 bases lay between the germline ends. In nucleotides, the CDR3 is TGTGCCAGCAGTTTAGAGGCTAGCAATCAGCCCCAGCATTTT. This encodes CASSLEASNQPQHF.

The chain has TRBV5-1 and TRBJ2-3; TRBD2 agrees at 8 bases. CDR1 and CDR2 from the germline V gene are SGHRS and YFSETQ. Trimming cost V 4 bases and J 0 bases; bases outside gene matches: 4. This CDR3 has 15 residues. DNA for the CDR3: TGCGCCAGCAGCGTAGCGGGAATTAGCACAGATACGCAGTATTTT. Translation: CASSVAGISTDTQYF.

The chain employs TRBV5-1 and TRBJ2-3; D not resolved. Trimming shortened V by 1 base and J by 3 bases, and 12 bases separated the two germline ends. This CDR3 has 15 residues. Per the germline V gene, CDR1 is SGHRS and CDR2 is YFSETQ. CDR3 protein: CASSLTSPGTDTQYF. The CDR3 region has the DNA TGCGCCAGCAGCTTGACGAGCCCCGGTACAGATACGCAGTATTTT.

The chain has TRBV6-5 and TRBJ2-7, with D possibly matching TRBD1 (5 bases). Germline V gives CDR1 MNHEY, CDR2 SVGAGI. This CDR3 has 14 residues. V was trimmed by 7 bases and J by 2 bases, leaving 15 bases between them. The CDR3 is CASTEDQGPYEQYF. The CDR3 bases are TGTGCCAGCACAGAAGATCAGGGCCCCTACGAGCAGTACTTC.

The chain joins TRBV7-9 to TRBJ1-2; 7 bases are a match to TRBD1. The V segment lost 0 bases and the J segment 2 bases; nucleotides outside the gene matches: 3. Germline V gene data show CDR1 as SEHNR and CDR2 as FQNEAQ (reference sequence). This CDR3 comprises 15 residues. The CDR3 DNA sequence: TGTGCCAGCAGCTTAGCGGGGACAGCAAACTATGGCTACACCTTC. Its translation: CASSLAGTANYGYTF. The variable domain in full, completed from reference TRBV7-9 and TRBJ1-2, reads DTGVSQNPRHKITKRGQNVTFRCDPISEHNRLYWYRQTLGQGPEFLTYFQNEAQLEKSRLLSDRFSAERPKGSFSTLEIQRTEQGDSAMYLCASSLAGTANYGYTFGSGTRLTVV.

The chain uses TRBV28 and TRBJ1-2; 8 bases line up with TRBD1. This CDR3 is 16 amino acids long. Germline V lookup: CDR1 MDHEN, CDR2 SYDVKM. V lost 2 bases, J lost 8 bases, and 13 bases stayed unmatched. CDR3 DNA sequence: TGTGCCAGCAGTTTAGTAGGACAGGGAATGTTGGAAGGCTACACCTTC. Translating it yields CASSLVGQGMLEGYTF.

This clone was counted between two and nine times. This chain connects TRBV28 to TRBJ1-6, with 7 bases matching TRBD1. CDR1 and CDR2 (germline): MDHEN, SYDVKM. The CDR3 length is 14 residues. The V and J ends lost 9 bases and 7 bases, in that order; junction bases with no gene match: 9. CDR3 in amino acids: CASLPGTENSPLHF. Here the CDR3 DNA reads TGTGCCAGTCTACCCGGGACAGAGAATTCACCCCTCCACTTT. Complete variable domain (other parts from reference TRBV28 and TRBJ1-6): DVKVTQSSRYLVKRTGEKVFLECVQDMDHENMFWYRQDPGLGLRLIYFSYDVKMKEKGDIPEGYSVSREKKERFSLILESASTNQTSMYLCASLPGTENSPLHFGNGTRLTVT.

The V gene is TRBV6-1, the J gene TRBJ1-2; D is unresolved. The germline CDR1 and CDR2 sequences are MNHNS and SASEGT. The CDR3 spans 14 residues. The V gene lost 1 base and the J gene lost 4 bases, with 10 bases spanning the gap. CDR3 DNA sequence: TGTGCCAGCAGTGAAGTCACATCCCGCTATGGCTACACCTTC. Translation: CASSEVTSRYGYTF.

The rearrangement uses TRBV5-1 and TRBJ2-2; TRBD2 agrees at 10 bases. J was trimmed by 1 base and V by 2 bases; bases with no gene match: 2. Germline CDR1 reads SGHRS; CDR2 reads YFSETQ. The CDR3 is 16 amino acids. CDR3 protein: CASSLRTSGNTGELFF. In DNA, the CDR3 is TGCGCCAGCAGCTTAAGGACTAGCGGGAACACCGGGGAGCTGTTTTTT.

The V and J genes are TRBV5-3 and TRBJ2-7; D remains ambiguous. TRBV5-3 falls under the ORF class, with uncertain function. This CDR3 is 9 amino acids long. Trimming shortened V by 6 bases and J by 7 bases, and 5 bases separated the two germline ends. The CDR3 bases are TGTGCCAGAATTTCTGAGCAGTACGTC. It codes for CARISEQYV.

The J gene is TRBJ2-3, the V gene TRBV4-2; D remains ambiguous. The germline CDR1 and CDR2 sequences are LGHNA and YNFKEQ. This CDR3 has 16 residues. Trimming cost V 4 bases and J 0 bases, with 14 bases left between them. CDR3 amino acids: CASSPFLESSTDTQYF. The CDR3 nucleotides read TGTGCCAGCAGCCCTTTTTTAGAATCCAGCACAGATACGCAGTATTTT.

The rearrangement joins TRBV6-5 to TRBJ1-2; TRBD1 aligns across 9 bases. The CDR3 covers 15 residues. V was pared by 6 bases and J by 3 bases, with 8 bases of the junction left unmatched. From germline, CDR1 is MNHEY and CDR2 SVGAGI. Here the CDR3 DNA reads TGTGCCAGCAGGGCCGGGACAGGGTCGTACTATGGCTACACCTTC. The encoded protein is CASRAGTGSYYGYTF.

The chain recombines TRBV5-8 with TRBJ1-6, with D tentatively TRBD1 (6 bases). V was clipped by 3 bases and J by 6 bases, with 16 bases between them. The germline V gene encodes CDR1 SGHTS and CDR2 YDEGEE. The CDR3 contains 16 residues. The CDR3 spells CASSSWNRVINSPLHF. DNA for the CDR3: TGTGCCAGCAGCTCCTGGAACAGGGTCATTAATTCACCCCTCCACTTT.

The rearrangement uses TRBV6-5 and TRBJ2-7; 8 bases match TRBD1. CDR3 length equals 14 residues. The junction had 11 bases not matched to a gene; V was cut back by 7 bases and J by 6 bases. Per germline, CDR1 MNHEY and CDR2 SVGAGI. The CDR3 nucleotides read TGTGCCAGCAACCAGGACAGGGCGGATCCCGAGCAGTACTTC. Translating it yields CASNQDRADPEQYF.

The genes are TRBV6-1 and TRBJ1-1; D uncertain. Germline loops: CDR1 MNHNS, CDR2 SASEGT. This CDR3 comprises 13 residues. V shed 3 bases and J shed 3 bases, with 8 bases lying between them. This CDR3 reads CASSDGPYTEAFF. CDR3 coding DNA: TGTGCCAGCAGTGATGGGCCCTACACTGAAGCTTTCTTT.

In this sample, this clone turned up once. The J gene is TRBJ1-1, the V gene TRBV11-3; no reliable D call. Germline loops: CDR1 SGHNT, CDR2 YENEEA. The CDR3 has 13 residues. Trimming cost V 2 bases and J 1 base, with 5 bases left between them. The DNA of the CDR3 is TGTGCCAGCAGCTTATCTCGGAACACTGAAGCTTTCTTT. It is translated as CASSLSRNTEAFF.

The CDR3: CASSYETQISEQYF. The DNA for the CDR3 is TGTGCCAGCAGTTACGAGACTCAAATAAGCGAGCAGTACTTC. The V call is TRBV6-6, the J call TRBJ2-7; unclear D gene. The CDR3 totals 14 residues. Per the germline V gene, CDR1 is MNHNY and CDR2 is SVGAGI (reference sequence). Deletions cut 2 bases from V and 6 bases from J, with 14 bases between.

This chain joins TRBV7-2 and TRBJ2-2; 10 bases line up with TRBD2. This CDR3 is built from 16 residues. The germline gives CDR1 SGHTA, CDR2 FQGNSA. The junction had 6 bases not matched to a gene; V was cut back by 1 base and J by 7 bases. The CDR3 loop reads CASSLGLAGPDGELFF. CDR3 coding DNA: TGTGCCAGCAGCTTAGGACTAGCGGGCCCGGACGGGGAGCTGTTTTTT.

Here the CDR3 DNA reads TGCGCCAGCAGCTATACACAAAACTCCTACAATGAGCAGTTCTTC. Its protein is CASSYTQNSYNEQFF. V gene TRBV5-1 combines with J gene TRBJ2-1, with no clear D. Germline V gene data show CDR1 as SGHRS and CDR2 as YFSETQ. The CDR3 loop spans 15 amino acids. V was cut by 3 bases and J by 0 bases, with 10 bases left in between.

This clone has more than one count but fewer than ten. The chain joins TRBV4-2 to TRBJ1-5, with D possibly TRBD1 on 5 matching bases. The V end was cut by 0 bases, the J end by 2 bases, with 11 bases between. Germline V gives CDR1 LGHNA, CDR2 YNFKEQ. CDR3 length: 16 amino acids. The CDR3 nucleotides are TGTGCCAGCAGCCAAGATCAGGGTAGGGGCAATCAGCCCCAGCATTTT. Translation: CASSQDQGRGNQPQHF.

This clone was counted a single time. The CDR3 nucleotides are TGTGCCAGCAGCTTAATTCGTGGGCCCGGGGAGCTGTTTTTT. This codes for CASSLIRGPGELFF. The chain employs TRBV7-9 and TRBJ2-2; D is unresolved. V lost 2 bases to trimming and J lost 6 bases, with 10 bases between them. Per the germline V gene, CDR1 is SEHNR and CDR2 is FQNEAQ (reference sequence). The CDR3 contains 14 residues.

This clone was seen a few times. This chain joins TRBV19 and TRBJ2-5; TRBD1 aligns across 8 bases. The germline gives CDR1 LNHDA, CDR2 SQIVND (reference sequence). Trimming took 4 bases from V and 4 from J; bases not matched to a gene: 2. This CDR3 is built from 13 residues. Here the CDR3 DNA reads TGTGCCAGTAGTAAAGACAGGGGAGAGACCCAGTACTTC. Its translation is CASSKDRGETQYF.

The CDR3 protein is CASSFRSDGNQPQHF. CDR3 DNA: TGTGCCAGCAGTTTTAGGAGCGACGGCAATCAGCCCCAGCATTTT. J is TRBJ1-5 and V is TRBV27; no clear D. This CDR3 contains 15 residues. Trimming cost V 3 bases and J 2 bases, with 11 bases left between them. Germline V lookup: CDR1 MNHEY, CDR2 SMNVEV (reference sequence).